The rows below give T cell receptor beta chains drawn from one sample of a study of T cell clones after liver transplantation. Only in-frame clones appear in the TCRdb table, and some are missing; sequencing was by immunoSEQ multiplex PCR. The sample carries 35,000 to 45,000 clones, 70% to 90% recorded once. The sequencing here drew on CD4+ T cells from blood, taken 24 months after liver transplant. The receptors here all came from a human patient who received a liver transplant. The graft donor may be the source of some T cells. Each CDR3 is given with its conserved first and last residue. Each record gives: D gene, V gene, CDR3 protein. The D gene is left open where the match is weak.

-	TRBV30	CAWSGSYEQYF
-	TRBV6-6	CASSYGRVSEAFF
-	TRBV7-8	CASSRGGRGSGELFF
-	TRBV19	CASNTGRVQNYGYTF
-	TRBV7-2	CASSLGGHSGNTIYF
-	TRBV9	CASSVERLAGAQYF
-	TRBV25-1	CASSEHDEQFF
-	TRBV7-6	CASSLDRFSGNTIYF
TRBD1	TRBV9	CASSVEGTVSSEQYF
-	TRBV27	CASSFHRRGSEQYF